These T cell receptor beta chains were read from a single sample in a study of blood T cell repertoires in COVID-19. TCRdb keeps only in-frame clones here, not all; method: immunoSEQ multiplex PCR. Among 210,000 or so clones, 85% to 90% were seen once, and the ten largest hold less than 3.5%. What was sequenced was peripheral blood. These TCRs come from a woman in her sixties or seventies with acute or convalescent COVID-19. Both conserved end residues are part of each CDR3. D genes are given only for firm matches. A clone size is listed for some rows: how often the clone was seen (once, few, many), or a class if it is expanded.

DNA: TGTGCCAGCTCACCCGCGACAGGGGGCGTCTCTGGGGCCAACGTCCTGACTTTC; CDR3: CASSPATGGVSGANVLTF; size: NA; J: TRBJ2-6; D: TRBD1; V: TRBV18
DNA: TGTGCCAGCAGCCCCAATGGAGCGGGAGTAAAATCAAATGAGCAGTTCTTC; CDR3: CASSPNGAGVKSNEQFF; size: NA; J: TRBJ2-1; D: TRBD2; V: TRBV11-2
DNA: TGTGCCAGCAGCCCGGGACAGGGGTCTGGGGCCAACGTCCTGACTTTC; CDR3: CASSPGQGSGANVLTF; size: few; J: TRBJ2-6; D: TRBD1; V: TRBV5-4
DNA: TGTGCCAGTAGTCGCCGACTAGCGGGGAACACAGATACGCAGTATTTT; CDR3: CASSRRLAGNTDTQYF; size: NA; J: TRBJ2-3; D: TRBD2; V: TRBV19
DNA: TGTGCCACCAGCGGTGGGGCAGGTTATGAAAAACTGTTTTTT; CDR3: CATSGGAGYEKLFF; size: NA; J: TRBJ1-4; D: NA; V: TRBV15
DNA: TGTGCCAGCAATGACTGGGAGAACTATGGCTACACCTTC; CDR3: CASNDWENYGYTF; size: NA; J: TRBJ1-2; D: NA; V: TRBV6-6
DNA: TGTGCCAGCAGCCAGTTAACCGCAGGGGGCGTCGGAAACACCATATATTTT; CDR3: CASSQLTAGGVGNTIYF; size: NA; J: TRBJ1-3; D: TRBD1; V: TRBV4-2
DNA: TGTGCCAGTAGCCCCGATACAGGGGCTGGAAACACCATATATTTT; CDR3: CASSPDTGAGNTIYF; size: NA; J: TRBJ1-3; D: TRBD1; V: TRBV19
DNA: TGTGCCTGGGGCCGGGGGGTTACTGGAAACACCATATATTTT; CDR3: CAWGRGVTGNTIYF; size: NA; J: TRBJ1-3; D: NA; V: TRBV30
DNA: TGTGCCAGCAGTTCTACAGGTTGGCAGAGTAACACCGGGGAGCTGTTTTTT; CDR3: CASSSTGWQSNTGELFF; size: once; J: TRBJ2-2; D: NA; V: TRBV28
DNA: TGTGCCAGCAGCCAAGTCAGGGGAGGGACCCGGGCGGACGAGCAGTACTTC; CDR3: CASSQVRGGTRADEQYF; size: NA; J: TRBJ2-7; D: NA; V: TRBV14
DNA: TGTGCCAGCAGCTTCGAGATCAGCGGACAGGGTAAGACCTACAATGAGCAGTTCTTC; CDR3: CASSFEISGQGKTYNEQFF; size: NA; J: TRBJ2-1; D: TRBD1; V: TRBV13
DNA: TGTGCTAGTGGTTCGGGACAGGGAGACACTGAAGCTTTCTTT; CDR3: CASGSGQGDTEAFF; size: few; J: TRBJ1-1; D: TRBD1; V: TRBV12-5
DNA: TGCAGCGCCGACTCCCTCCGGGAACTAGAGACCCAGTACTTC; CDR3: CSADSLRELETQYF; size: NA; J: TRBJ2-5; D: NA; V: TRBV29-1
DNA: TGTGCCAGCAGTTATGGAGGGGTAGGGTCCACTGAAGCTTTCTTT; CDR3: CASSYGGVGSTEAFF; size: NA; J: TRBJ1-1; D: NA; V: TRBV6-5
DNA: TGTGCCAGTAAGCTAGCGTCTCACAATGAGCAGTTCTTC; CDR3: CASKLASHNEQFF; size: NA; J: TRBJ2-1; D: NA; V: TRBV19
DNA: TGTGCCAGCAGCTTAGCCCCGACAGCCAAAGAGACCCAGTACTTC; CDR3: CASSLAPTAKETQYF; size: NA; J: TRBJ2-5; D: NA; V: TRBV11-2
DNA: TGTGCCAGCAGGCCCGACAGGGGAGGGAACAATGAGCAGTTCTTC; CDR3: CASRPDRGGNNEQFF; size: once; J: TRBJ2-1; D: NA; V: TRBV6-5
DNA: TGTGCCAGCTCACCACAAATGGATAAGTCGGAGGGCTACACCTTC; CDR3: CASSPQMDKSEGYTF; size: NA; J: TRBJ1-2; D: NA; V: TRBV18
DNA: TGTGCCAGCAGAAGGACAGGGGGCTATAATTCACCCCTCCACTTT; CDR3: CASRRTGGYNSPLHF; size: NA; J: TRBJ1-6; D: TRBD1; V: TRBV2